The source of this TCR beta chain is a study of shared clonotypes between healthy human individuals. CDR1 and CDR2 from the germline V gene are SGHVS and FQNEAQ. The CDR3 extends over 13 amino acids. V shed 5 bases and J 7 bases; nucleotides not matched to a gene: 4. Regarding the study as a whole: Between a handful of donors, naive CD4 clonotypes were shared at a level of about 5%. Relative to clonotypes present in all four donors, those not shared had lower generation probabilities.

Profiling relied on immunoSEQ multiplex PCR, and the TCRdb table lists in-frame clones only, not all of them. This sample has some 660,000 clones; about 80% occur once, and the top ten carry around 1.8%. This clone was found once. Its specificity is not known. The receptor's source is a woman aged 30 to 39 in good health. Sequences were obtained from memory CD4+ T cells sorted from blood. Subset here: CD45RA-negative fraction. The V gene is TRBV7-8, the J gene TRBJ2-7, with 11 bases matching TRBD1. The CDR3 protein is CASSPGTGGEQYF. Written as DNA, the CDR3 is TGTGCCAGCAGCCCCGGGACAGGGGGTGAGCAGTACTTC.